A selection of T cell receptor beta chains follows, all from one sample in a study of blood T cells in healthy people across ages. One entry per CDR3 protein, called by TCRdb with MiXCR from the 5' RACE reads. The sample includes approximately 680,000 distinct CDR3 sequences, about 30% of them seen just once. Material: blood. These receptors were collected from a woman older than 75 in good health. The CDR3 runs from the conserved cysteine through the conserved F or W. A D gene is named only where the DNA matches it firmly. Clone size is given for some rows only: seen once, a few or many times, or a class if the clone is expanded.

>few|TRBJ2-2|TRBD1|TRBV6-2/TRBV6-3|17
CASSYYTGQANTGERFF
TGTGCCAGCAGTTACTATACGGGACAGGCGAACACCGGGGAGCGGTTTTTT
>once|TRBJ1-2|NA|TRBV3-1|15
CASSLPGGALRGYTF
TGTGCCAGCAGCCTCCCCGGAGGCGCTTTACGAGGCTACACCTTC
>many|TRBJ1-2|NA|TRBV9|15
CASSVGGRVNYGYTF
TGTGCCAGCAGCGTCGGAGGCAGGGTTAACTATGGCTACACCTTC
>NA|TRBJ2-2|NA|TRBV18|15
CASSRVVGTTGELFF
TGTGCCAGCTCACGGGTGGTAGGAACCACCGGGGAGCTGTTTTTT
>NA|TRBJ2-7|TRBD1|TRBV7-2|16
CASSLGRGRGVYEQYF
TGTGCCAGCAGCTTAGGCAGGGGGCGCGGAGTCTACGAGCAGTACTTC
>NA|TRBJ2-3|TRBD2|TRBV7-8|16
CASSLDRLAGGDTQYF
TGTGCCAGCAGCTTAGATCGGCTAGCGGGCGGAGATACGCAGTATTTT
>NA|TRBJ1-1|NA|TRBV20-1|13
CSPTQKQNTEAFF
TGCAGCCCTACGCAGAAGCAAAACACTGAAGCTTTCTTT
>many|TRBJ1-2|NA|TRBV7-3|13
CASSSGSGDGYTF
TGTGCCAGCAGCTCCGGGTCAGGGGACGGCTACACCTTC
>NA|TRBJ2-1|TRBD1|TRBV7-2|15
CASSPGPRGQVEQFF
TGTGCCAGCAGCCCGGGGCCCAGGGGGCAGGTTGAGCAGTTCTTC
>many|TRBJ2-7|TRBD1|TRBV7-2|13
CASNPTGWTEQYF
TGTGCCAGCAACCCGACAGGGTGGACCGAGCAGTACTTC
>NA|TRBJ2-4|NA|TRBV4-1|12
CASSQDSGLQYF
TGCGCCAGCAGCCAAGATTCGGGACTTCAGTACTTC
>once|TRBJ1-5|NA|TRBV9|15
CASSWDGESNQPQHF
TGTGCCAGCAGCTGGGACGGGGAGAGCAATCAGCCCCAGCATTTT